These 18 T cell receptor beta chains were all obtained from the same sample, sequenced in a study of T cells in Graves' hyperthyroidism and ophthalmopathy. Amplification of TCR beta CDR3 regions used RNA as the template. An initial round of RT-PCR targeting the TCR CDR3 relied on the HTBI primer set. Each CDR3 protein is one row after TCRdb ran MiXCR on the multiplex PCR reads. In the table there are around 620,000 distinct CDR3 sequences, just over 45% of which are singletons. The sample was peripheral blood or thyroid tissue (not recorded which). These receptors all come from an adult woman with Graves' disease, either hyperthyroidism or ophthalmopathy (not recorded which).

The gene calls are TRBV5-1 and TRBJ1-5; D gene unclear. V lost 2 bases and J 3 bases, leaving 6 bases between the germline ends. The CDR3 has 13 amino acids. Germline V gives CDR1 SGHRS, CDR2 YFSETQ. The CDR3 sequence: CASSFTVNQPQHF. The CDR3 DNA reads as TGCGCCAGCAGCTTCACCGTCAATCAGCCCCAGCATTTT. Using reference TRBV5-1 and TRBJ1-5 for the parts outside the CDR3, the full variable domain is KAGVTQTPRYLIKTRGQQVTLSCSPISGHRSVSWYQQTPGQGLQFLFEYFSETQRNKGNFPGRFSGRQFSNSRSEMNVSTLELGDSALYLCASSFTVNQPQHFGDGTRLSIL.

V and J are TRBV12-3 or TRBV12-4 and TRBJ1-5; 10 nucleotides match TRBD1. Trimming removed 3 bases from V and 2 bases from J; junction bases left unmatched: 4. This CDR3 is built from 16 residues. CDR3 coding DNA: TGTGCCAGCAGTTTGGGACAGGGGCAGGGCAATCAGCCCCAGCATTTT. It translates to CASSLGQGQGNQPQHF.

This clonotype was counted many times. This chain uses TRBV6-5 with TRBJ1-2, with a tentative D call TRBD1 (6 bases). Germline V lookup: CDR1 MNHEY, CDR2 SVGAGI. V shed 5 bases and J shed 8 bases, with 18 bases lying between them. CDR3 length: 14 amino acids. The CDR3 nucleotides are TGTGCCAGCAGTCGTACCCCCCGGCAGGGGGGCTACACCTTC. As protein: CASSRTPRQGGYTF.

This clonotype was observed many times. J is TRBJ2-1 and V is TRBV6-6; D is unresolved. Trimming removed 7 bases from V and 0 bases from J, with 7 bases in between. CDR1 and CDR2 (germline): MNHNY, SVGAGI (reference sequence). The CDR3 length is 13 residues. The CDR3 coding sequence is TGTGCCAGCACTCTGTCCTCCTACAATGAGCAGTTCTTC. It encodes CASTLSSYNEQFF.

This clonotype occurred a few times. V is TRBV18 and J is TRBJ1-1; 8 bases map to TRBD1. J lost 0 bases, V lost 7 bases, and 4 bases had no gene match. Germline V CDR1 and CDR2: KGHSH, LQKENI. The CDR3 totals 14 residues. The CDR3 region has the DNA TGTGCCAGCTATACAGGGGGAATGAACACTGAAGCTTTCTTT. It specifies CASYTGGMNTEAFF.

This clonotype has ten or more counts. The chain uses TRBV20-1 and TRBJ1-2, with a possible D match to TRBD1 (5 bases). The germline V gene encodes CDR1 DFQATT and CDR2 SNEGSKA (reference sequence). There are 14 residues in the CDR3. In DNA, the CDR3 is TGCAGGGCCCGAGGGACGCTGCCTAACTATGGCTACACCTTC. Its protein product is CRARGTLPNYGYTF.

The J gene is TRBJ1-5, the V gene TRBV7-9; 11 nucleotides match TRBD1. The CDR3 spans 14 residues. Trimming cost V 5 bases and J 6 bases; bases outside gene matches: 3. In germline, CDR1 is SEHNR, CDR2 FQNEAQ (reference sequence). The CDR3 protein is CASSRDRGAQPQHF. The DNA of the CDR3 is TGTGCCAGCAGCCGGGACAGGGGGGCTCAGCCCCAGCATTTT.

The rearrangement uses TRBV29-1 and TRBJ1-2; 9 bases fit TRBD1. Trimming at V came to 8 bases and at J to 1 base, leaving 5 bases not matched to a gene. Germline CDR1 SQVTM, CDR2 ANQGSEA. This CDR3 comprises 13 residues. The CDR3 nucleotides are TGCAGCACTGGGGACAGGGTTAACTATGGCTACACCTTC. Its translation is CSTGDRVNYGYTF.

This clonotype was recorded a few times. A much larger clone sits a single nucleotide away, making a read error possible. The genes are TRBV19 and TRBJ1-3; D is ambiguous. The germline V gene has CDR1 LNHDA and CDR2 SQIVND (reference sequence). CDR3 length equals 14 residues. V was pared by 5 bases and J by 2 bases, with 10 bases between. The chain's CDR3 is CASSSWYPGNTIYF. The CDR3, as DNA: TGTGCCAGTAGTTCGTGGTACCCTGGAAACACCATATATTTT.

This clonotype was counted at least ten times. The chain combines TRBV5-1 with TRBJ1-5; no reliable D call. V was cut by 1 base and J by 2 bases, with 7 bases left in between. The CDR3 consists of 14 residues. Germline CDR1 and CDR2: SGHRS and YFSETQ. The CDR3 nucleotides read TGCGCCAGCAGCTTGATGTCGCGCAATCAGCCCCAGCATTTT. Its protein is CASSLMSRNQPQHF.

The sample holds a few counts of this clonotype. The gene calls are TRBV15 and TRBJ1-1; D perhaps matches TRBD1 (5 bases). This CDR3 region has 13 residues. The V end was cut by 5 bases, the J end by 7 bases, with 14 bases between. Germline V gene lookup returns CDR1 LNHNV and CDR2 YYDKDF (reference sequence). The CDR3 region has the DNA TGTGCCACCAGCTCCCCGACAGTTGATGAAGCTTTCTTT. Translation: CATSSPTVDEAFF. Variable domain in full (rest from reference TRBV15 and TRBJ1-1): DAMVIQNPRYQVTQFGKPVTLSCSQTLNHNVMYWYQQKSSQAPKLLFHYYDKDFNNEADTPDNFQSRRPNTSFCFLDIRSPGLGDTAMYLCATSSPTVDEAFFGQGTRLTVV.

In its sample, this clonotype was seen many times. The chain has TRBV27 and TRBJ1-6, with D perhaps matching TRBD1 (5 bases). From germline, CDR1 is MNHEY and CDR2 SMNVEV (reference sequence). Trimming cost V 3 bases and J 11 bases, with 14 bases left between them. The CDR3 length is 14 residues. The CDR3, as DNA: TGTGCCAGCAGTTTCGGGACTAGGCGGGCACCCCTCCACTTT. Its protein is CASSFGTRRAPLHF.

This sequence joins TRBV20-1 and TRBJ1-2, with TRBD1 identical over 7 bases. J was trimmed by 7 bases and V by 5 bases; bases with no gene match: 13. The CDR3 length is 14 residues. Germline lookup yields CDR1 DFQATT and CDR2 SNEGSKA (reference sequence). The CDR3 region has the DNA TGCAGTGCTTCGACAGGGCGCGGTAGTGGTGGCTACACCTTC. Translation: CSASTGRGSGGYTF.

This clonotype was observed many times. V gene TRBV10-2 combines with J gene TRBJ1-1; D unclear. The CDR3 extends over 13 amino acids. Germline V gene data show CDR1 as WSHSY and CDR2 as SAAADI. Trimming left V 0 bases short and J 7 bases short, with 9 bases between. CDR3 DNA: TGCGCCAGCAGTGAGTCCGGGGAGTTTGAAGCTTTCTTT. Translation gives CASSESGEFEAFF.

In its sample, this clonotype was seen many times. Here the CDR3 reads CASSQFLLRLAGGARAREQYF. CDR3 bases: TGTGCCAGCAGCCAATTTCTACTGAGGCTAGCGGGAGGTGCGAGGGCGAGAGAGCAGTACTTC. V usage is TRBV4-2 and J usage is TRBJ2-7; the match to TRBD2 covers 11 bases. The CDR3 runs 21 residues. The V segment lost 2 bases and the J segment 7 bases; nucleotides outside the gene matches: 25. The germline gives CDR1 LGHNA, CDR2 YNFKEQ.

In this sample, this clonotype turned up many times. The V gene is TRBV2, the J gene TRBJ1-4, with 7 bases identical to TRBD1. Germline trimming cut 4 bases from V and 12 bases from J; bases unmatched to any gene: 8. This CDR3 region has 13 residues. CDR1 is SNHLY, CDR2 FYNNEI, per germline. This CDR3 reads CASSVDRVGELFF. CDR3 sequence (DNA): TGTGCCAGCAGTGTCGACAGGGTGGGGGAACTGTTTTTT. The full variable domain, its missing parts supplied by reference TRBV2 and TRBJ1-4, is EPEVTQTPSHQVTQMGQEVILRCVPISNHLYFYWYRQILGQKVEFLVSFYNNEISEKSEIFDDQFSVERPDGSNFTLKIRSTKLEDSAMYFCASSVDRVGELFFGSGTQLSVL.

In the case of this clonotype: A much more abundant neighbour one base away suggests this may be a read error. The rearrangement links TRBV30 to TRBJ1-6; weak D call: TRBD1 (5 bases). The CDR3 has 14 amino acids. Germline lookup yields CDR1 GTSNPN and CDR2 SVGIG (reference sequence). The CDR3 DNA reads TGTACCTGGAGTGTCGGGGGAGCTAATTCACCCCTCCACTTT. Its protein product is CTWSVGGANSPLHF.

A few counts support this clonotype. V usage is TRBV27 and J usage is TRBJ1-2; no definite D call. Trimming stripped 6 bases from V and 7 bases from J, with 18 bases between. The CDR3 has 14 amino acids. Germline lookup yields CDR1 MNHEY and CDR2 SMNVEV (reference sequence). CDR3: CASSSYITPSGYTF. The CDR3 DNA follows: TGTGCCAGCAGCTCCTACATAACCCCTAGTGGCTACACCTTC.